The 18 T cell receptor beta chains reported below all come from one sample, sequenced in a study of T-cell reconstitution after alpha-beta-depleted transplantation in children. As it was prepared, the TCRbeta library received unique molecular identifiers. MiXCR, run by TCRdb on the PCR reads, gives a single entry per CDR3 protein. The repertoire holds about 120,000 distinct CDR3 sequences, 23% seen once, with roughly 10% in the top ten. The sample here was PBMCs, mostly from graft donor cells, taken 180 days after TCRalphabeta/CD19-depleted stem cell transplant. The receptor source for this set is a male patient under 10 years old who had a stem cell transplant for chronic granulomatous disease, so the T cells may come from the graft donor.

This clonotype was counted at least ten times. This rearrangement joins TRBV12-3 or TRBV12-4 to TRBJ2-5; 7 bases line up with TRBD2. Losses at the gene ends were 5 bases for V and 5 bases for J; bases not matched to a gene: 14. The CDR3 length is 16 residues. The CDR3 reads CASSPIEGGPGETQYF. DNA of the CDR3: TGTGCCAGCAGTCCGATAGAGGGAGGGCCTGGGGAGACCCAGTACTTC.

For the CDR3, the DNA is TGTGCCAGCAGCCCCCGGGTAGGCAGGGGGACTGAAGCTTTCTTT. It yields the protein CASSPRVGRGTEAFF. The chain combines TRBV3-1 with TRBJ1-1, with 7 bases matching TRBD1. CDR1 LGHDT and CDR2 YNNKEL come from the germline V gene (reference sequence). The CDR3 totals 15 residues. V shed 4 bases and J 5 bases; nucleotides not matched to a gene: 10.

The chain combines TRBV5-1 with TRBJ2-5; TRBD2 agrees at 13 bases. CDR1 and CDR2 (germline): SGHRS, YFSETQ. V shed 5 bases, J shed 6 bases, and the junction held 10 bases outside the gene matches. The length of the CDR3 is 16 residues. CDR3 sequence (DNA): TGCGCCAGCAGGACGGGACTAGCGGGAAATCAGCAGACCCAGTACTTC. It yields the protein CASRTGLAGNQQTQYF.

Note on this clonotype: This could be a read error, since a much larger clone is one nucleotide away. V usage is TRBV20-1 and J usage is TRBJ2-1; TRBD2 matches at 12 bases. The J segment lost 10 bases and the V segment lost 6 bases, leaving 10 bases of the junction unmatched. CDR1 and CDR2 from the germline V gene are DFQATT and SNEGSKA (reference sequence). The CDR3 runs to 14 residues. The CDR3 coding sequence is TGCAGTGCCGCTAGACTAGCGGGAGTTGGGGAGCAGTTCTTC. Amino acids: CSAARLAGVGEQFF.

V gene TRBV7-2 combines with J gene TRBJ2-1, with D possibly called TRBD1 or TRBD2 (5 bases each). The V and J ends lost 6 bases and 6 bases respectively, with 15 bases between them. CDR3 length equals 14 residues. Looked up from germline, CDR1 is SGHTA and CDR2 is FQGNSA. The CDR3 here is CASRIGGLGNEQFF. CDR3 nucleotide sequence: TGTGCCAGCAGGATTGGGGGTCTAGGCAATGAGCAGTTCTTC.

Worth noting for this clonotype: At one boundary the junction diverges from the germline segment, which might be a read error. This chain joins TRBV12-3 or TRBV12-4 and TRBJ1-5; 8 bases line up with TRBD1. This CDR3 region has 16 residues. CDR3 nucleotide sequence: TGTGCCAGCAGTTTAAGACAGGGGACGGGCAATCAGCCCCCGCATTTT. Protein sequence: CASSLRQGTGNQPPHF.

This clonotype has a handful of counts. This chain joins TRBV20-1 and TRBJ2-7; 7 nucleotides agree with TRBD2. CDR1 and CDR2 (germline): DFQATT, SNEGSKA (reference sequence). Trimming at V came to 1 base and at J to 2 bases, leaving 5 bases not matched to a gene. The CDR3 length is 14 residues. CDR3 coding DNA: TGCAGTGCTAGAGCTAGCGGTGGGGCCTACGAGCAGTACTTC. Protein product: CSARASGGAYEQYF.

The CDR3 sequence: CAISPQGASSYEQYF. Written as DNA, the CDR3 is TGTGCCATCAGCCCACAGGGGGCAAGTTCCTACGAGCAGTACTTC. The chain combines TRBV10-3 with TRBJ2-7, with TRBD1 matching over 9 bases. V shed 6 bases and J 1 base; nucleotides not matched to a gene: 7. Germline V gives CDR1 ENHRY, CDR2 SYGVKD. The CDR3 consists of 15 residues.

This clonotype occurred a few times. Here the CDR3 reads CASSLGDTHNEQFF. CDR3 DNA sequence: TGTGCCAGCAGCTTGGGGGACACCCACAATGAGCAGTTCTTC. The chain employs TRBV5-6 and TRBJ2-1; weak D call: TRBD1 (6 bases). CDR3 length: 14 amino acids. Trimming took off 0 bases at V and 5 bases at J, with 9 bases between the two ends. The germline gives CDR1 SGHDT, CDR2 YYEEEE.

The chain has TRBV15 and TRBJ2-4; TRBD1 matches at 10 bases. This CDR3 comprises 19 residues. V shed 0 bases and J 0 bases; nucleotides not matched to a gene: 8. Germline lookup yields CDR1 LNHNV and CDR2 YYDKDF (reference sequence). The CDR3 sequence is CATSRDRGQGKVAKNIQYF. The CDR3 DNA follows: TGTGCCACCAGCAGAGATCGGGGACAGGGGAAGGTAGCCAAAAACATTCAGTACTTC.

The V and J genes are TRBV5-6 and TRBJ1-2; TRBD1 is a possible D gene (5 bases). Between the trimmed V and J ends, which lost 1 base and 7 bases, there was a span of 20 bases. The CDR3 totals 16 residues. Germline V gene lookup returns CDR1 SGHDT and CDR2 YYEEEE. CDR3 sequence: CASSLWGPGTGRGYTF. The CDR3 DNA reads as TGTGCCAGCAGCTTGTGGGGACCAGGAACCGGGCGTGGCTACACCTTC.

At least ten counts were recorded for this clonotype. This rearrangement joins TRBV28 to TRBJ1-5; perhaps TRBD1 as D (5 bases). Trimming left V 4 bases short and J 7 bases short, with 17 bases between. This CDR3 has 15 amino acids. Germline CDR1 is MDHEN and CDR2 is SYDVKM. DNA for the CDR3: TGTGCCAGCAGTTCTTTGAAGGGACTCCCACAGCCCCAGCATTTT. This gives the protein CASSSLKGLPQPQHF.

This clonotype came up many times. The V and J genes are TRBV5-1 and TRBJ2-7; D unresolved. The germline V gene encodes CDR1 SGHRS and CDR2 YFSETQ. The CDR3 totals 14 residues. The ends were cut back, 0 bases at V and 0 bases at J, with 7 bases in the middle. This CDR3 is CASSLDSTSYEQYF. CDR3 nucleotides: TGCGCCAGCAGCTTGGACAGTACCTCCTACGAGCAGTACTTC.

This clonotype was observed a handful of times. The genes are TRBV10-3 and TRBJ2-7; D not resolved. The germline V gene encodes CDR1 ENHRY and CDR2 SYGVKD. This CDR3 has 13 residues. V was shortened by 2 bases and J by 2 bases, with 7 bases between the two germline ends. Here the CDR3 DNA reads TGTGCCATCAGTGAGGACCGACCCTACGAGCAGTACTTC. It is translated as CAISEDRPYEQYF.

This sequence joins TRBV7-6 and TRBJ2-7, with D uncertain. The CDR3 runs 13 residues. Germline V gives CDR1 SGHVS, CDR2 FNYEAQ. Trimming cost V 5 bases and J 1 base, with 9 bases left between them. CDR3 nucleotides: TGTGCCAGCAGCCAGGAGACTTCCTACGAGCAGTACTTC. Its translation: CASSQETSYEQYF.

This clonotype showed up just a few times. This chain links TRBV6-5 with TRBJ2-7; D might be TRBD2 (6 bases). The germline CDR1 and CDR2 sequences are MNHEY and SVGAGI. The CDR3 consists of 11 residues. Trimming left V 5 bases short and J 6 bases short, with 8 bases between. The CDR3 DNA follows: TGTGCCAGCAGTCCCGGGAGCGAGCAGTACTTC. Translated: CASSPGSEQYF.

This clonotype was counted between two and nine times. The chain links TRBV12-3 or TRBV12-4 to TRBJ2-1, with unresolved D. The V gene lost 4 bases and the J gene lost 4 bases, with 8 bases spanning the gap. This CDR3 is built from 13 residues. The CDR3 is CASSSTEYNEQFF. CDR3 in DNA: TGTGCCAGCAGTTCCACAGAGTACAATGAGCAGTTCTTC.

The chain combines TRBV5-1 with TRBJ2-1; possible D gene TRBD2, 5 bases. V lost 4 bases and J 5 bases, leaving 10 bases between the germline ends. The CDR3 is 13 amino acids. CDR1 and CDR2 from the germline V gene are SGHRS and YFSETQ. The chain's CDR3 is CASSLRADNEQFF. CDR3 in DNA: TGCGCCAGCAGCCTCCGAGCGGACAATGAGCAGTTCTTC.